This T cell receptor beta chain was identified in a study of CD8 T cells in Susac syndrome (dated by TCRdb to the late 2010s). About the investigation overall: Repertoire sequencing was used to test whether CD8+ T cell activation and differentiation in Susac syndrome was antigen driven. CD8+ T cell repertoire clonality was compared between some 13 healthy donors, approximately 14 Susac syndrome patients and approximately 16 multiple sclerosis patients. Findings and caveats that apply to the study as a whole: The number of individuals in the TCR sequencing and HLA analysis was acknowledged as relatively small.

CDR3 length: 11 amino acids, cysteine to phenylalanine. CDR3 DNA only is kept here, 33 bases in frame from base 1. The junction carries 5 bases between V and J, which are trimmed by 0 bases and 7 bases respectively. CDR1 and CDR2 are drawn from the germline V gene (reference sequence): GTSNPN, SVGIG. Regarding this clonotype: Which antigen it targets is not known. Base quality data are lacking; no much larger clone is found one base away.

RNA was extracted with the RNeasy kit and roughly 0.45 to 1 ug was reverse transcribed using random hexamers. The immunoSEQ multiplex PCR assay, which covers 54 Vbeta and 13 Jbeta segments, was used to amplify TCR beta CDR3 regions. To correct PCR amplification bias, a synthetic template baseline was used for both primer optimization and computational correction. Per the source publication's procedure: Reads were assigned to V, D and J genes according to IMGT and analyzed in immunoSEQ Analyzer, with only productive sequences retained. Clonality was calculated as one minus the Shannon entropy normalized by log2 of the number of productive unique sequences. For each patient and control, public and private clones were evaluated among the 100 most prevalent clones. Clones were defined as Susac-specific if absent from the healthy and MS cohorts, from 1052 published viral clones and from other ImmuneACCESS disease sequences. TCRdb trimmed the raw reads at Q25, called clones with MiXCR and kept productive beta chains. Entries are consolidated by CDR3 protein sequence, retaining the most common genes and DNA. What appears here as the V and J calls and clone size reflects TCRdb's work, not the paper's. A total of 170,000 or so distinct CDR3 sequences appear in this sample, roughly 95% of them only once. The ten largest clonotypes hold around 0.15% of the sample.

Peripheral blood CD8+ and CD4+ T cells from healthy donors, Susac syndrome patients and multiple sclerosis patients were profiled using high-throughput TCR beta sequencing. Treatment-naive patients with stable or active relapsing-remitting disease fulfilling revised McDonald criteria were used as multiple sclerosis controls. Bulk CD8+ and CD4+ T cells were purified by magnetic negative isolation, whereas CD8+ TEMRA cells were enriched by FACS. Blood was collected in EDTA tubes and processed within 24 hours, with PBMCs isolated through density gradient centrifugation. PBMCs intended for TCR sequencing were frozen in liquid nitrogen and were later thawed in a 37 degrees C water bath. The sorted or isolated CD4+, CD8+ and CD8+ TEMRA cells reached a purity of at least 90%.

The TCR comes from a human donor with multiple sclerosis. The sequence is built from TRBV30 and TRBJ2-3; there is no confident call for the D gene. The specimen sequenced was CD8+ T cells from PBMCs. The CDR3 reads CAWSVPNTQYF. At the DNA level, the sequence is TGTGCCTGGAGTGTACCGAATACGCAGTATTTT.